The 20 T cell receptor beta chains reported below all come from one sample, sequenced in a study of T cells in Graves' hyperthyroidism and ophthalmopathy. The source material, RNA transcripts, was used to amplify TCR beta CDR3 regions. When the TCR CDR3 underwent first-round RT-PCR, the HTBI primer set was used. One entry per CDR3 protein results from TCRdb running MiXCR on the multiplex PCR reads. The profile shows some 720,000 distinct CDR3 sequences, about a sixth of them singletons. Sequenced: blood. These receptors were obtained from a man aged 18 to 30 with Graves' hyperthyroidism.

V usage is TRBV12-5 and J usage is TRBJ2-3; TRBD2 agrees at 10 bases. The germline V gene encodes CDR1 LGHNT and CDR2 FRNRAP. V trimming: 5 bases; J trimming: 3 bases; junction bases outside the gene matches: 11. CDR3 length: 17 amino acids. DNA of the CDR3: TGTGCTAGTGGTCACCCCCGTAATAGCGGGAGGACAGATACGCAGTATTTT. It codes for CASGHPRNSGRTDTQYF.

In the case of this clonotype: The junction shows a germline mismatch at one end, possibly a read error. The chain couples TRBV7-8 to TRBJ2-3, with 9 positions matching TRBD2. This CDR3 has 14 residues. The germline CDR1 and CDR2 sequences are SGHVS and FQNEAQ. The CDR3 DNA reads as TGTGCCGGCAGCTTAGCGGGGGGCACAGATACGCAGTATTTT. Protein: CAGSLAGGTDTQYF.

This clonotype was recorded many times. J is TRBJ2-7 and V is TRBV6-1, with 8 bases identical to TRBD2. The length of the CDR3 is 15 residues. Germline V CDR1 and CDR2: MNHNS, SASEGT. V dropped 3 bases and J dropped 1; count of bases not matched to a gene: 5. The CDR3 nucleotides read TGTGCCAGCAGTGAGAGCGGGAGTGGGTCCTACGAGCAGTACTTC. Its translation is CASSESGSGSYEQYF.

J is TRBJ2-5 and V is TRBV7-9; possible D gene TRBD2, 6 bases. Germline assignment: CDR1 SEHNR and CDR2 FQNEAQ (reference sequence). V lost 10 bases and J lost 0, with 21 bases in between. CDR3 length equals 16 residues. The CDR3 reads CANTWLRGGYQETQYF. The DNA of the CDR3 is TGTGCCAACACCTGGCTGAGGGGAGGCTACCAAGAGACCCAGTACTTC.

The J gene is TRBJ2-3, the V gene TRBV27, with D perhaps TRBD2 (5 bases). Trimming shortened V by 5 bases and J by 6 bases, and 21 bases separated the two germline ends. This CDR3 is built from 16 residues. CDR1 MNHEY and CDR2 SMNVEV come from the germline V gene (reference sequence). As DNA, the CDR3 is TGTGCCAGCAGTCATACCCCGGACTCCTCGGTGGATACGCAGTATTTT. This gives the protein CASSHTPDSSVDTQYF.

The V and J genes are TRBV4-3 and TRBJ1-1, with 7 nucleotides matching TRBD1. Germline values: CDR1 LGHNA, CDR2 YSLEER. V shed 2 bases and J 3 bases; nucleotides not matched to a gene: 6. The CDR3 runs 15 residues. The CDR3 loop is CASSQTGVQDTEAFF. In DNA, the CDR3 is TGCGCCAGCAGCCAAACAGGGGTTCAGGACACTGAAGCTTTCTTT.

The chain uses TRBV5-1 and TRBJ2-7; D unresolved. The CDR3 has 12 amino acids. Germline lookup yields CDR1 SGHRS and CDR2 YFSETQ. With 5 bases removed from V and 2 bases from J, the gap between germline ends came to 8 bases. This CDR3 is CASRLETYEQYF. In DNA form, the CDR3 reads TGCGCCAGCAGGCTGGAGACCTACGAGCAGTACTTC. The full variable domain, rest sourced from reference TRBV5-1 and TRBJ2-7, is KAGVTQTPRYLIKTRGQQVTLSCSPISGHRSVSWYQQTPGQGLQFLFEYFSETQRNKGNFPGRFSGRQFSNSRSEMNVSTLELGDSALYLCASRLETYEQYFGPGTRLTVT.

This clonotype was detected ten times or more. The V and J genes are TRBV28 and TRBJ2-5, with D perhaps matching TRBD1 (5 bases). V lost 2 bases and J lost 5, with 9 bases in between. In germline, CDR1 is MDHEN, CDR2 SYDVKM. The CDR3 loop spans 13 amino acids. The DNA of the CDR3 is TGTGCCAGCAGTTTAAGGGGTCGGGAGACCCAGTACTTC. Residues: CASSLRGRETQYF.

V is TRBV6-2 or TRBV6-3 and J is TRBJ2-1; D tentatively fits TRBD1 or TRBD2 (6 bases each). Germline V CDR1 and CDR2: MNHEY, SVGEGT. This CDR3 is 17 amino acids long. V was trimmed by 4 bases and J by 8 bases, leaving 24 bases between them. CDR3 residues: CASSSRGPLHRGDEQFF. In DNA form, the CDR3 reads TGTGCCAGCAGTTCCCGGGGGCCATTGCATAGGGGGGATGAGCAGTTCTTC.

This clonotype was observed at least ten times. The chain is built from TRBV28 and TRBJ2-7; the D is unclear. V lost 5 bases to trimming and J lost 0 bases, with 11 bases between them. The CDR3 has 14 amino acids. Per germline, CDR1 MDHEN and CDR2 SYDVKM. The CDR3 nucleotides are TGTGCCAGCAGTACCACAAGGTCCTCCTACGAGCAGTACTTC. This translates into CASSTTRSSYEQYF.

The sample holds a few counts of this clonotype. This rearrangement joins TRBV7-2 to TRBJ1-4, with 9 bases identical to TRBD1. Germline CDR1 and CDR2: SGHTA and FQGNSA. V gave up 5 bases and J gave up 7 bases; unmatched junction bases: 5. This CDR3 has 14 amino acids. The CDR3 DNA sequence: TGTGCCAGCAGCGAACAGGGGGCCGGTGAAAAACTGTTTTTT. Translated: CASSEQGAGEKLFF.

This clonotype was counted a few times. This chain uses TRBV6-2 or TRBV6-3 with TRBJ2-5, with 9 bases identical to TRBD2. CDR1 MNHEY and CDR2 SVGEGT come from the germline V gene. V dropped 6 bases and J dropped 3; count of bases not matched to a gene: 23. The CDR3 is 20 amino acids. The CDR3 region is CASSPIDSGRPRGKKETQYF. The CDR3 bases are TGTGCCAGCAGCCCCATCGACAGCGGGAGGCCCAGAGGGAAAAAAGAGACCCAGTACTTC.

The sample holds a few counts of this clonotype. V and J are TRBV7-9 and TRBJ2-7; D possibly corresponds to TRBD1 (6 bases). Germline loops: CDR1 SEHNR, CDR2 FQNEAQ (reference sequence). The CDR3 is made up of 16 amino acids. With 5 bases removed from V and 3 bases from J, the gap between germline ends came to 20 bases. CDR3 in amino acids: CASSHTADRGGYEQYF. CDR3 bases: TGTGCCAGCAGCCATACCGCCGACAGAGGGGGCTACGAGCAGTACTTC.

This clonotype was counted ten times or more. The chain recombines TRBV27 with TRBJ2-1; maybe TRBD2 (5 bases). Trimming took 0 bases from V and 10 from J, leaving 10 bases between them. The germline CDR1 and CDR2 sequences are MNHEY and SMNVEV (reference sequence). This CDR3 region has 13 residues. This chain's CDR3 is CASSLSIQREQFF. CDR3 DNA: TGTGCCAGCAGTTTATCGATCCAGCGGGAGCAGTTCTTC.

This clonotype appeared many times. The chain has TRBV7-2 and TRBJ2-7; D is undetermined. CDR1 is SGHTA and CDR2 is FQGNSA in the germline V gene. The germline V and J ends were trimmed by 1 base and 3 bases, with 19 bases remaining between them. The CDR3 has 17 residues. CDR3 DNA: TGTGCCAGCAGCTTAGGTTATCTGGGTCGAACTTTCTACGAGCAGTACTTC. Amino acids: CASSLGYLGRTFYEQYF.

This clonotype was seen at least ten times. The chain combines TRBV28 with TRBJ2-3; D ambiguous. The germline gives CDR1 MDHEN, CDR2 SYDVKM. This CDR3 spans 14 amino acids. Between the trimmed V and J ends, which lost 10 bases and 2 bases, there was a span of 16 bases. The CDR3 DNA reads as TGTGCCAATTCGGGTTCCTCCGACACAGATACGCAGTATTTT. Residues: CANSGSSDTDTQYF. The full variable domain, completed using reference TRBV28 and TRBJ2-3, is DVKVTQSSRYLVKRTGEKVFLECVQDMDHENMFWYRQDPGLGLRLIYFSYDVKMKEKGDIPEGYSVSREKKERFSLILESASTNQTSMYLCANSGSSDTDTQYFGPGTRLTVL.

This clonotype appeared many times. V gene TRBV2 combines with J gene TRBJ2-5, with 12 bases lining up with TRBD2. CDR3 length: 15 residues. CDR1 and CDR2 (germline): SNHLY, FYNNEI. J lost 10 bases, V lost 8 bases, and 14 bases had no gene match. Written as DNA, the CDR3 is TGTGCCAGCTTATTCTCTAGCGGGGGGGCTGGGGTCCAGTACTTC. This gives the protein CASLFSSGGAGVQYF.

This clonotype was seen many times. The rearrangement uses TRBV7-2 and TRBJ2-5, with TRBD2 matching over 10 bases. CDR1 and CDR2 from the germline V gene are SGHTA and FQGNSA. The CDR3 is 14 amino acids. After removal of 2 bases from V and 6 bases from J, the junction contained 3 bases not matched to a gene. The CDR3 DNA is TGTGCCAGCAGCTTACTAGCGGGAGTAAAGACCCAGTACTTC. Protein product: CASSLLAGVKTQYF.

This clonotype appeared a few times. V and J are TRBV27 and TRBJ2-7; D is perhaps TRBD2 (6 bases). The CDR3 is 16 amino acids. Trimming took 2 bases from V and 2 from J, leaving 16 bases between them. CDR1 is MNHEY and CDR2 is SMNVEV in the germline V gene (reference sequence). This chain's CDR3 is CASSLKDPRGPYEQYF. Written as DNA, the CDR3 is TGTGCCAGCAGTTTAAAAGACCCGCGGGGCCCCTACGAGCAGTACTTC.

This clonotype was seen repeatedly, ten times or more. The rearrangement joins TRBV11-2 to TRBJ2-3; 9 bases fit TRBD1. The germline gives CDR1 SGHAT, CDR2 FQNNGV. The CDR3 is made up of 17 amino acids. V was clipped by 5 bases and J by 1 base; unmatched bases: 10. The CDR3 bases are TGTGCCAGCAGCCAGGATCCGACAGGGGGGGGCACAGATACGCAGTATTTT. Encoded protein: CASSQDPTGGGTDTQYF. Based on the CDR3 plus reference TRBV11-2 and TRBJ2-3, the full variable domain is EAGVAQSPRYKIIEKRQSVAFWCNPISGHATLYWYQQILGQGPKLLIQFQNNGVVDDSQLPKDRFSAERLKGVDSTLKIQPAKLEDSAVYLCASSQDPTGGGTDTQYFGPGTRLTVL.